This TCR beta chain was recorded in a study of T cell changes during pregnancy in multiple sclerosis. This clone was seen only once. CDR3 length equals 16 residues. The germline V and J ends were trimmed by 2 bases and 0 bases, with 9 bases remaining between them. CDR1 is SGHDT, CDR2 YYEEEE, per germline. Profiled with immunoSEQ multiplex PCR; TCRdb holds only in-frame clones, not every one. The sample consists of around 39,000 clones, approximately 90% of them appearing once. The material was CD8+ T cells from peripheral blood mononuclear cells, obtained in the first trimester of pregnancy. The TCR was taken from a female donor with multiple sclerosis, enrolled in a pregnancy study. The rearrangement links TRBV5-6 to TRBJ2-6, with D hard to call. CDR3 sequence (DNA): TGTGCCAGCAGCTTCCCAGGTTTCTCTGGGGCCAACGTCCTGACTTTC. Amino acid sequence: CASSFPGFSGANVLTF.